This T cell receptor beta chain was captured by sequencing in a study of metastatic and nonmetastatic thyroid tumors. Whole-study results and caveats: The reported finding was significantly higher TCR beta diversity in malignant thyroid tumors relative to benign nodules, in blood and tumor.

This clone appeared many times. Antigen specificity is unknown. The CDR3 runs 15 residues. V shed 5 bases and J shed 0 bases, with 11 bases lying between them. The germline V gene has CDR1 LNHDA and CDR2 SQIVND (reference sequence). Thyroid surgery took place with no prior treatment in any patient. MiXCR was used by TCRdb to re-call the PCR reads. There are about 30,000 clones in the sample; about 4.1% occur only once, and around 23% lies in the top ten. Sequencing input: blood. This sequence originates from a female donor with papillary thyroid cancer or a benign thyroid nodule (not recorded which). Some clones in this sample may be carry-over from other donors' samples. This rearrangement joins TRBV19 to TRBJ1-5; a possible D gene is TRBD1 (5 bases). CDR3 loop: CASSPGTDSNQPQHF. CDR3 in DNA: TGTGCCAGTAGTCCTGGGACGGATAGCAATCAGCCCCAGCATTTT.